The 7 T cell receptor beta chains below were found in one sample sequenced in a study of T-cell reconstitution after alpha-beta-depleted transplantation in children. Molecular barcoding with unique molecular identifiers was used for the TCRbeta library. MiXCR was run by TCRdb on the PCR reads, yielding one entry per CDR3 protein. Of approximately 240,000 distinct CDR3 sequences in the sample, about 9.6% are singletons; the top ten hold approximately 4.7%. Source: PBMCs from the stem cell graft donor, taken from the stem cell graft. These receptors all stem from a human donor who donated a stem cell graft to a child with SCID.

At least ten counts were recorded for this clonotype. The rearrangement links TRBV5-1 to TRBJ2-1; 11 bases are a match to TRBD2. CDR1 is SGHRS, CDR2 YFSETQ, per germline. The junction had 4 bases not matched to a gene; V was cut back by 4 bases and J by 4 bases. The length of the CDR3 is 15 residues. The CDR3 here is CASSPGLADYNEQFF. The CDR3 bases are TGCGCCAGCAGCCCGGGACTAGCGGATTACAATGAGCAGTTCTTC.

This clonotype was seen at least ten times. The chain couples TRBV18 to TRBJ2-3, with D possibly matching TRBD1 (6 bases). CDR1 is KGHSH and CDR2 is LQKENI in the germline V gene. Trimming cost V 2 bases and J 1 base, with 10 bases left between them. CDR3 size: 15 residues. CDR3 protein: CASSPDRRGTDTQYF. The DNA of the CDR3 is TGTGCCAGCTCACCAGACAGGCGGGGCACAGATACGCAGTATTTT.

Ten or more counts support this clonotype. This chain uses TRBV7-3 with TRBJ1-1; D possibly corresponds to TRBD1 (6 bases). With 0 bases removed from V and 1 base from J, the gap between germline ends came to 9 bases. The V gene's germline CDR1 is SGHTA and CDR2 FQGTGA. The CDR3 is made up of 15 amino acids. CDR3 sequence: CASSLTGTTNTEAFF. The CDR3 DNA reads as TGTGCCAGCAGCTTAACCGGGACAACGAACACTGAAGCTTTCTTT. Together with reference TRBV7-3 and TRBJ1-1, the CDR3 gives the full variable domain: GAGVSQTPSNKVTEKGKYVELRCDPISGHTALYWYRQSLGQGPEFLIYFQGTGAADDSGLPNDRFFAVRPEGSVSTLKIQRTERGDSAVYLCASSLTGTTNTEAFFGQGTRLTVV.

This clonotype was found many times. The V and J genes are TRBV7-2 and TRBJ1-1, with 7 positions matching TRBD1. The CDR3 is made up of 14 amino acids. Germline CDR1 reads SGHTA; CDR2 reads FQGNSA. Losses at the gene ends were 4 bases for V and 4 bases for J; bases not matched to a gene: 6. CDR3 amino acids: CASSSNRGLTEAFF. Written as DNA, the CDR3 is TGTGCCAGCAGCTCCAACAGGGGACTCACTGAAGCTTTCTTT.

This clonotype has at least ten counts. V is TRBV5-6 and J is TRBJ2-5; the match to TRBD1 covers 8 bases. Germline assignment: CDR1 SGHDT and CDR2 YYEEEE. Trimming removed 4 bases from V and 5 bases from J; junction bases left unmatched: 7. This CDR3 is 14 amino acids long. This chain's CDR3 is CASSHGQGGETQYF. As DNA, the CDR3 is TGTGCCAGCAGCCACGGACAGGGCGGGGAGACCCAGTACTTC.

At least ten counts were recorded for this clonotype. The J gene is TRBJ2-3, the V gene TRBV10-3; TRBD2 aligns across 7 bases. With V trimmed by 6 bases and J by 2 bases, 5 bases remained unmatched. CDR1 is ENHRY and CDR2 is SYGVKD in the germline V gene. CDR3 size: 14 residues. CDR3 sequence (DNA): TGTGCCATCAGCTTGGGGGGGGACACAGATACGCAGTATTTT. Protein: CAISLGGDTDTQYF.

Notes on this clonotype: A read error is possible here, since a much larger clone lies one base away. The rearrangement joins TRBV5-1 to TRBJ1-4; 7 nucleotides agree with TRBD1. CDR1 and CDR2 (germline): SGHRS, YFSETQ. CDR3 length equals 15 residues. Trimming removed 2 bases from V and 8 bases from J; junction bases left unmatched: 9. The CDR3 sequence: CASSFEGAIREKLFF. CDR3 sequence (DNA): TGCGCCAGCAGCTTCGAGGGGGCCATACGGGAAAAACTGTTTTTT. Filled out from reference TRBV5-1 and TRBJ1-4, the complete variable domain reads KAGVTQTPRYLIKTRGQQVTLSCSPISGHRSVSWYQQTPGQGLQFLFEYFSETQRNKGNFPGRFSGRQFSNSRSEMNVSTLELGDSALYLCASSFEGAIREKLFFGSGTQLSVL.